A single sample is the source of the 10 T cell receptor beta chains below, sequenced in a study of Graves' ophthalmopathy and Graves' hyperthyroidism. The sequenced template was RNA, covering the TCR beta CDR3 region. In the first round, RT-PCR was carried out with HTBI primers, and a multiplex PCR formed the second round. TCRdb reprocessed the multiplex PCR reads via MiXCR and lists one record per CDR3 protein. The sample records 350,000 or so distinct CDR3 sequences, roughly 15% being singletons. The sequenced material came from peripheral blood. The receptors come from an adult man with Graves' ophthalmopathy.

This clonotype has ten or more counts. The chain links TRBV5-1 to TRBJ1-6; 8 bases are a match to TRBD1. V was clipped by 4 bases and J by 3 bases; unmatched bases: 9. In germline, CDR1 is SGHRS, CDR2 YFSETQ. This CDR3 is built from 17 residues. DNA of the CDR3: TGCGCCAGCAGCGCGTTAAGCACAGGGGGCTATAATTCACCCCTCCACTTT. Translation gives CASSALSTGGYNSPLHF.

At least ten counts were recorded for this clonotype. The chain links TRBV2 to TRBJ1-5, with TRBD1 as a possible D gene (5 bases). The V end lost 0 bases, the J end lost 2 bases, and 8 bases lay between the germline ends. The V gene's germline CDR1 is SNHLY and CDR2 FYNNEI. This CDR3 has 15 amino acids. The chain's CDR3 is CASSEASGRNQPQHF. CDR3 sequence (DNA): TGTGCCAGCAGTGAAGCTTCGGGGCGCAATCAGCCCCAGCATTTT. Drawing the rest from reference TRBV2 and TRBJ1-5, the complete variable domain is EPEVTQTPSHQVTQMGQEVILRCVPISNHLYFYWYRQILGQKVEFLVSFYNNEISEKSEIFDDQFSVERPDGSNFTLKIRSTKLEDSAMYFCASSEASGRNQPQHFGDGTRLSIL.

This clonotype was counted at least ten times. The rearrangement uses TRBV29-1 and TRBJ1-1; weak D call: TRBD1 (6 bases). Trimming took off 6 bases at V and 7 bases at J, with 15 bases between the two ends. The germline gives CDR1 SQVTM, CDR2 ANQGSEA. There are 12 residues in the CDR3. The CDR3 region is CSVGTGLGEAFF. The CDR3 DNA follows: TGCAGCGTAGGAACAGGGTTGGGTGAAGCTTTCTTT.

Regarding this clonotype: One end of the junction varies from germline; a read error may be responsible. The rearrangement joins TRBV29-1 to TRBJ1-2; D is undetermined. This CDR3 is 14 amino acids long. The V gene's germline CDR1 is SQVTM and CDR2 ANQGSEA. The CDR3 reads CSVAPGYSNDGYTF. As DNA, the CDR3 is TGTAGCGTGGCCCCGGGCTACTCTAACGATGGCTACACCTTC.

This clonotype was found many times. The V call is TRBV5-1, the J call TRBJ1-2; TRBD1 is a possible D gene (5 bases). CDR1 is SGHRS and CDR2 is YFSETQ in the germline V gene. This CDR3 has 16 residues. V was pared by 0 bases and J by 4 bases, with 16 bases between. The CDR3 coding sequence is TGCGCCAGCAGCTTGGGAGAGGGGAGCCGGACCTATGGCTACACCTTC. Translating gives CASSLGEGSRTYGYTF.

For this clonotype: One base away lies a much larger clone, so this may be a sequencing read error. J is TRBJ2-3 and V is TRBV19; 9 bases fit TRBD2. After removal of 10 bases from V and 2 bases from J, the junction contained 7 bases not matched to a gene. The CDR3 covers 14 residues. CDR1 is LNHDA and CDR2 is SQIVND in the germline V gene (reference sequence). CDR3 in DNA: TGTGCCACATCCTTAGCGGGGGTCACAGATACGCAGTATTTT. Its protein product is CATSLAGVTDTQYF.

This clonotype has a count of ten or more. The chain couples TRBV5-1 to TRBJ1-2; 8 bases are shared with TRBD1. Germline V gene sequence: CDR1 SGHRS, CDR2 YFSETQ. The ends lost 2 bases at V and 8 bases at J; junction bases unmatched: 5. This CDR3 has 13 residues. This CDR3 reads CASSFSRQGGYTF. The CDR3 region has the DNA TGCGCCAGCAGCTTCTCAAGACAGGGGGGCTACACCTTC.

This clonotype was seen a handful of times. The V gene is TRBV5-8, the J gene TRBJ2-4; no reliable D call. This CDR3 has 14 residues. Trimming took 0 bases from V and 6 from J, leaving 10 bases between them. The germline CDR1 and CDR2 sequences are SGHTS and YDEGEE. For the CDR3, the DNA is TGTGCCAGCAGCTTGGGATCCGATCCAAACATTCAGTACTTC. Its protein is CASSLGSDPNIQYF.

This clonotype was observed at least ten times. This chain links TRBV30 with TRBJ2-5; 11 bases match TRBD2. This CDR3 contains 16 residues. The V gene end was trimmed by 7 bases and the J gene end by 4 bases; junction bases not matched to a gene: 14. Germline CDR1 GTSNPN, CDR2 SVGIG (reference sequence). The CDR3 DNA reads as TGTGCCTCCGAAGGACTAGCGGGTATGGGGGGAGAGACCCAGTACTTC. Encoded protein: CASEGLAGMGGETQYF.

This clonotype was seen repeatedly, ten times or more. The chain combines TRBV6-1 with TRBJ2-3; D perhaps matches TRBD1 (6 bases). Looked up from germline, CDR1 is MNHNS and CDR2 is SASEGT. V dropped 6 bases and J dropped 0 bases, with 16 bases sitting between them. This CDR3 contains 16 residues. The CDR3 nucleotides are TGTGCCAGCAGAGCCCAGGGGAGAGTCAGCACAGATACGCAGTATTTT. Amino acid sequence: CASRAQGRVSTDTQYF.